Listed here are 14 T cell receptor beta chains from one sample, sequenced in a study of T cell changes during pregnancy in multiple sclerosis. The protocol was immunoSEQ multiplex PCR, while the TCRdb copy is restricted to in-frame clones and leaves out a portion. This sample yields over 70,000 clones, of which approximately 92% are seen a single time; over 2.5% belongs to the top ten. Sample: peripheral blood, taken in the third trimester of pregnancy. The receptors derive from a female donor in good health, enrolled as a control in a pregnancy study.

V usage is TRBV27 and J usage is TRBJ1-1; TRBD1 might be the D (5 bases). CDR3 length equals 15 residues. V was shortened by 7 bases and J by 0 bases, with 15 bases between the two germline ends. Germline lookup yields CDR1 MNHEY and CDR2 SMNVEV (reference sequence). The CDR3 DNA reads as TGTGCCAGCACCAGCGGGCGGGGCATGAACACTGAAGCTTTCTTT. Encoded protein: CASTSGRGMNTEAFF.

The chain links TRBV7-2 to TRBJ2-3; possibly TRBD2 for D (6 bases). The germline V gene has CDR1 SGHTA and CDR2 FQGNSA. This CDR3 spans 15 amino acids. Between the trimmed V and J ends, which lost 5 bases and 4 bases, there was a span of 16 bases. The DNA for the CDR3 is TGTGCCAGCAGCAACCCGGGAGCTTCGCCAGATACGCAGTATTTT. It encodes CASSNPGASPDTQYF.

The chain employs TRBV2 and TRBJ1-2; 8 positions match TRBD1. This CDR3 contains 15 residues. Germline CDR1 SNHLY, CDR2 FYNNEI. V was clipped by 5 bases and J by 5 bases; unmatched bases: 10. The DNA of the CDR3 is TGTGCCAGCAGTTTAACGGGACAGGTACTATATGGCTACACCTTC. This translates into CASSLTGQVLYGYTF.

The rearrangement joins TRBV23-1 to TRBJ2-1; 10 positions agree with TRBD2. TRBV23-1 belongs to the ORF category, with a function that is uncertain. The CDR3 covers 16 residues. After removal of 2 bases from V and 8 bases from J, the junction contained 9 bases not matched to a gene. This CDR3 is CASSQPSGRAFDEQFF. The CDR3 region has the DNA TGCGCCAGCAGTCAACCGAGCGGGAGGGCCTTCGATGAGCAGTTCTTC.

The rearrangement uses TRBV11-2 and TRBJ2-5, with D unresolved. V lost 3 bases and J 5 bases, leaving 4 bases between the germline ends. Germline-derived CDR1 and CDR2 are SGHAT and FQNNGV. This CDR3 is built from 11 residues. This CDR3 is CASSLRETQYF. CDR3 DNA sequence: TGTGCCAGCAGCTTGCGGGAGACCCAGTACTTC.

This CDR3 reads CASSDRGGLAGGTVEQYF. In nucleotides, the CDR3 is TGTGCCAGCAGTGACCGGGGGGGACTAGCGGGGGGGACAGTCGAGCAGTACTTC. This rearrangement joins TRBV6-1 to TRBJ2-7, with 16 bases identical to TRBD2. Per the germline V gene, CDR1 is MNHNS and CDR2 is SASEGT. This CDR3 spans 18 amino acids. Unmatched junction bases numbered 11, after V lost 3 bases and J lost 6 bases.

This clone has only one observation. The rearrangement joins TRBV10-3 to TRBJ1-6; 8 nucleotides line up with TRBD1. The CDR3 loop spans 16 amino acids. Trimming cost V 2 bases and J 4 bases; bases outside gene matches: 4. CDR1 ENHRY and CDR2 SYGVKD come from the germline V gene. The CDR3: CAISETGGLYNSPLHF. CDR3 coding DNA: TGTGCCATCAGTGAGACAGGGGGGCTTTATAATTCACCCCTCCACTTT.

The J gene is TRBJ2-2, the V gene TRBV5-4, with D possibly being TRBD1 (6 bases). V gave up 4 bases and J gave up 5 bases, with 12 bases separating them. The CDR3 is 14 residues long. The germline V gene has CDR1 SGHNT and CDR2 YYREEE (reference sequence). The CDR3 is CASSDRDMTGELFF. In DNA form, the CDR3 reads TGTGCCAGCAGCGACCGGGACATGACCGGGGAGCTGTTTTTT.

The gene calls are TRBV7-2 and TRBJ2-2; TRBD1 matches at 10 bases. Trimming took 4 bases from V and 4 from J; bases not matched to a gene: 3. CDR3 length: 15 residues. The V gene's germline CDR1 is SGHTA and CDR2 FQGNSA. The CDR3 nucleotides read TGTGCCAGCAGCTCATGGACAGGGGGCACCGGGGAGCTGTTTTTT. It is translated as CASSSWTGGTGELFF. The variable domain in full, completed from reference TRBV7-2 and TRBJ2-2, reads GAGVSQSPSNKVTEKGKDVELRCDPISGHTALYWYRQSLGQGLEFLIYFQGNSAPDKSGLPSDRFSAERTGGSVSTLTIQRTQQEDSAVYLCASSSWTGGTGELFFGEGSRLTVL.

This clone has a single count. The chain joins TRBV7-8 to TRBJ2-1; 8 bases agree with TRBD2. CDR1 and CDR2 from the germline V gene are SGHVS and FQNEAQ. J was trimmed by 0 bases and V by 4 bases; bases with no gene match: 11. The CDR3 spans 18 residues. The CDR3 DNA reads TGTGCCAGCAGCTCTGTTGGACTAGCACCGAGCTCCTACAATGAGCAGTTCTTC. This encodes CASSSVGLAPSSYNEQFF.

The rearrangement joins TRBV28 to TRBJ1-2, with 8 bases matching TRBD1. CDR1 is MDHEN, CDR2 SYDVKM, per germline. The V and J ends lost 11 bases and 5 bases, in that order; junction bases with no gene match: 7. The CDR3 consists of 12 residues. CDR3 residues: CASQRQGYGYTF. The CDR3 region has the DNA TGTGCCTCACAACGACAGGGGTATGGCTACACCTTC.

This rearrangement joins TRBV30 to TRBJ1-4; D is unclear. The CDR3 loop spans 14 amino acids. Germline values: CDR1 GTSNPN, CDR2 SVGIG (reference sequence). The ends were cut back, 4 bases at V and 8 bases at J, with 17 bases in the middle. DNA of the CDR3: TGTGCCTGGACACGCCGGAGGACGGGGGAAAAACTGTTTTTT. Its translation is CAWTRRRTGEKLFF. The full variable domain, with the rest looked up from reference TRBV30 and TRBJ1-4, is SQTIHQWPATLVQPVGSPLSLECTVEGTSNPNLYWYRQAAGRGLQLLFYSVGIGQISSEVPQNLSASRPQDRQFILSSKKLLLSDSGFYLCAWTRRRTGEKLFFGSGTQLSVL.

V and J are TRBV11-1 and TRBJ2-1; D is ambiguous. V was pared by 5 bases and J by 5 bases, with 16 bases between. The CDR3 length is 15 residues. Germline V gene data show CDR1 as SGHAT and CDR2 as FQDESV (reference sequence). The CDR3 reads CASSPRSKLNNEQFF. CDR3 in DNA: TGTGCCAGCAGCCCAAGATCGAAACTCAACAATGAGCAGTTCTTC.

This rearrangement joins TRBV27 to TRBJ1-2; 8 bases are shared with TRBD1. The V segment lost 4 bases and the J segment 3 bases; nucleotides outside the gene matches: 4. This CDR3 region has 14 residues. Germline CDR1 and CDR2: MNHEY and SMNVEV (reference sequence). In nucleotides, the CDR3 is TGTGCCAGCAGTTCCAGGGGGCTCCACTATGGCTACACCTTC. Residues: CASSSRGLHYGYTF.